Listed here are 25 T cell receptor beta chains from one sample, sequenced in a study of blood T cell repertoires in COVID-19 (dated by TCRdb to 2020 to 2021). The library was prepared using the immunoSEQ multiplex PCR assay. This immuneACCESS table, as held by TCRdb, lists in-frame sequences with V and J called but not all clones. Of the missing ones, under half trace to an unresolved V gene in checked studies; the others have no known cause. For this sample there are under 500,000 clones; 75% to 90% appear just once. The ten largest clones capture 1% to 1.3% of the sample. Specimen: PBMCs or T cells enriched from blood (not recorded which). These receptors came from a man aged 25 to 40 who had recovered from COVID-19.

The chain has TRBV4-2 and TRBJ2-1; D unresolved. Per germline, CDR1 LGHNA and CDR2 YNFKEQ. The CDR3 is 13 residues long. With 3 bases removed from V and 7 bases from J, the gap between germline ends came to 10 bases. DNA of the CDR3: TGTGCCAGCAGCCACGTTGAGAGGAATGAGCAGTTCTTC. Its protein product is CASSHVERNEQFF.

The gene calls are TRBV19 and TRBJ1-5, with a weak D call TRBD1 (5 bases). Looked up from germline, CDR1 is LNHDA and CDR2 is SQIVND (reference sequence). The CDR3 runs to 15 residues. The V end lost 0 bases, the J end lost 1 base, and 7 bases lay between the germline ends. The DNA for the CDR3 is TGTGCCAGTAGTATAGATCCAGGGAGCAATCAGCCCCAGCATTTT. This encodes CASSIDPGSNQPQHF.

V and J are TRBV9 and TRBJ2-2, with D tentatively TRBD2 (6 bases). Germline V lookup: CDR1 SGDLS, CDR2 YYNGEE. The CDR3 extends over 18 amino acids. V was pared by 5 bases and J by 5 bases, with 25 bases between. The CDR3 nucleotides read TGTGCCAGCAGACTCAGGGAAACGGCTGGAGGAGGGACCGGGGAGCTGTTTTTT. It yields the protein CASRLRETAGGGTGELFF.

This chain links TRBV4-1 with TRBJ2-7; 10 bases are a match to TRBD2. Germline V lookup: CDR1 MGHRA, CDR2 YSYEKL. V lost 0 bases and J lost 3; bases outside the gene matches: 8. This CDR3 is built from 17 residues. Here the CDR3 DNA reads TGCGCCAGCAGCCAAGATGGGGCCGGGACTAGCGTCTACGAGCAGTACTTC. Residues: CASSQDGAGTSVYEQYF.

J is TRBJ2-7 and V is TRBV7-9; 10 positions agree with TRBD1. CDR1 and CDR2 (germline): SEHNR, FQNEAQ (reference sequence). The CDR3 extends over 15 amino acids. V lost 2 bases and J lost 6; bases outside the gene matches: 7. CDR3 protein: CASSLQAGQGGEQYF. The CDR3 DNA reads as TGTGCCAGCAGCTTACAGGCAGGACAGGGGGGCGAGCAGTACTTC.

The rearrangement uses TRBV28 and TRBJ2-1, with D perhaps TRBD2 (6 bases). This CDR3 is 16 amino acids long. Per germline, CDR1 MDHEN and CDR2 SYDVKM. The V end was cut by 5 bases, the J end by 0 bases, with 14 bases between. The CDR3 sequence: CASSPGGKGSYNEQFF. The CDR3 region has the DNA TGTGCCAGCAGTCCCGGGGGTAAAGGCTCCTACAATGAGCAGTTCTTC.

The genes are TRBV24-1 and TRBJ2-2; 7 positions agree with TRBD2. Trimming cost V 4 bases and J 0 bases; bases outside gene matches: 7. The CDR3 loop spans 17 amino acids. Germline CDR1 reads KGHDR; CDR2 reads SFDVKD. This CDR3 is CATSDSLANANTGELFF. The CDR3, as DNA: TGTGCCACCAGTGACTCACTAGCGAACGCGAACACCGGGGAGCTGTTTTTT.

The V call is TRBV15, the J call TRBJ2-5; D gene ambiguous. Germline V gene sequence: CDR1 LNHNV, CDR2 YYDKDF (reference sequence). The V end was cut by 4 bases, the J end by 9 bases, with 21 bases between. The CDR3 runs to 15 residues. CDR3 nucleotides: TGTGCCACCAGCACCCTAAGAGCGAATCCGGAGCCCCAGTACTTC. Translating it yields CATSTLRANPEPQYF.

This chain joins TRBV7-2 and TRBJ2-2; tentative D call: TRBD1 (6 bases). The CDR3 loop spans 16 amino acids. The germline V gene encodes CDR1 SGHTA and CDR2 FQGNSA. V gave up 1 base and J gave up 1 base, with 10 bases separating them. The CDR3, as DNA: TGTGCCAGCAGCTTAGACGGGACACGGAACACCGGGGAGCTGTTTTTT. This codes for CASSLDGTRNTGELFF.

The gene calls are TRBV28 and TRBJ1-2; maybe TRBD1 (6 bases). The germline V gene encodes CDR1 MDHEN and CDR2 SYDVKM. This CDR3 comprises 14 residues. V was shortened by 10 bases and J by 0 bases, with 15 bases between the two germline ends. In DNA form, the CDR3 reads TGTGCCATTGGGGGGGGCGGGACTAACTATGGCTACACCTTC. Amino acid sequence: CAIGGGGTNYGYTF.

The chain couples TRBV27 to TRBJ2-2; D possibly corresponds to TRBD2 (6 bases). This CDR3 comprises 15 residues. CDR1 MNHEY and CDR2 SMNVEV come from the germline V gene (reference sequence). V lost 2 bases to trimming and J lost 12 bases, with 19 bases between them. The CDR3 sequence is CASSLLAGPRRKLFF. DNA of the CDR3: TGTGCCAGCAGTTTACTCGCGGGACCTCGCCGGAAGCTGTTTTTT.

V usage is TRBV5-1 and J usage is TRBJ2-2; tentative D call: TRBD1 (5 bases). CDR1 and CDR2 (germline): SGHRS, YFSETQ. The V end was cut by 2 bases, the J end by 7 bases, with 9 bases between. This CDR3 is built from 13 residues. This CDR3 reads CASSFGAGGELFF. The DNA for the CDR3 is TGCGCCAGCAGCTTTGGGGCTGGCGGGGAGCTGTTTTTT.

The gene calls are TRBV6-5 and TRBJ1-5, with 7 positions matching TRBD1. Germline CDR1 and CDR2: MNHEY and SVGAGI. This CDR3 contains 13 residues. With V trimmed by 6 bases and J by 6 bases, 5 bases remained unmatched. The CDR3 loop is CASSMGTAQPQHF. DNA of the CDR3: TGTGCCAGCAGCATGGGGACAGCTCAGCCCCAGCATTTT.

The CDR3 DNA reads as TGTGCCAGCAGTTGGACAGGGATGGAGCAGCCCCAGCATTTT. It encodes CASSWTGMEQPQHF. The chain is built from TRBV28 and TRBJ1-5; 8 nucleotides line up with TRBD1. The CDR3 totals 14 residues. Germline CDR1 and CDR2: MDHEN and SYDVKM. V shed 4 bases and J 7 bases; nucleotides not matched to a gene: 6.

Comment on this clone: Other DNA sequences in the sample encode the same CDR3. The chain recombines TRBV28 with TRBJ2-7, with 8 bases matching TRBD1. CDR1 MDHEN and CDR2 SYDVKM come from the germline V gene. This CDR3 region has 13 residues. The V segment lost 4 bases and the J segment 4 bases; nucleotides outside the gene matches: 3. Here the CDR3 reads CASSSGQGYEQYF. The CDR3 DNA reads as TGTGCCAGCAGTTCAGGACAGGGTTACGAGCAGTACTTC.

The rearrangement links TRBV6-6 to TRBJ1-2; 7 bases line up with TRBD1. The V gene end was trimmed by 6 bases and the J gene end by 5 bases; junction bases not matched to a gene: 9. Germline loops: CDR1 MNHNY, CDR2 SVGAGI (reference sequence). The CDR3 has 14 amino acids. As DNA, the CDR3 is TGTGCCAGCAGCCACGGGGACAGCCGATATGGCTACACCTTC. Translated: CASSHGDSRYGYTF.

This clone was seen more than once but under ten times. V is TRBV6-5 and J is TRBJ2-7; perhaps TRBD2 as D (5 bases). CDR3 size: 14 residues. V lost 3 bases, J lost 0 bases, and 9 bases lay in between. CDR1 is MNHEY, CDR2 SVGAGI, per germline. This CDR3 is CASSYERSSYEQYF. The CDR3, as DNA: TGTGCCAGCAGTTATGAGCGGAGCTCCTACGAGCAGTACTTC.

The chain joins TRBV7-6 to TRBJ2-3; 7 positions match TRBD1. The CDR3 sequence is 12 residues long. The ends lost 1 base at V and 11 bases at J; junction bases unmatched: 3. Germline V gene data show CDR1 as SGHVS and CDR2 as FNYEAQ. CDR3 amino acids: CASSLDRDRQYF. The CDR3 nucleotides read TGTGCCAGCAGCTTAGACAGGGACAGGCAGTATTTT.

The chain joins TRBV28 to TRBJ1-2; maybe TRBD1 (6 bases). Germline V gene lookup returns CDR1 MDHEN and CDR2 SYDVKM. This CDR3 comprises 15 residues. Trimming took 5 bases from V and 5 from J, leaving 18 bases between them. The chain's CDR3 is CASSTGTPAPYGYTF. The CDR3 coding sequence is TGTGCCAGCAGTACAGGGACCCCCGCCCCTTATGGCTACACCTTC.

This clone occurred once. This chain joins TRBV27 and TRBJ1-1, with 7 nucleotides matching TRBD1. The germline gives CDR1 MNHEY, CDR2 SMNVEV (reference sequence). The CDR3 loop spans 14 amino acids. V lost 5 bases and J lost 4; bases outside the gene matches: 7. The CDR3 sequence is CASSQTGVSTEAFF. DNA for the CDR3: TGTGCCAGCAGTCAAACAGGGGTTTCCACTGAAGCTTTCTTT.

The chain carries TRBV12-3 or TRBV12-4 and TRBJ2-1; 11 nucleotides line up with TRBD2. After removal of 6 bases from V and 10 bases from J, the junction contained 5 bases not matched to a gene. The CDR3 consists of 13 residues. CDR3 DNA: TGTGCCAGCAGCCTAGCGGGAGGAGGGGAGCAGTTCTTC. This translates into CASSLAGGGEQFF.

This CDR3 reads CAWSPAGGGQPQHF. In DNA, the CDR3 is TGTGCCTGGAGTCCCGCGGGAGGGGGACAGCCCCAGCATTTT. The gene calls are TRBV30 and TRBJ1-5; a weak D match, TRBD1 (6 bases). The CDR3 extends over 14 amino acids. The V end was cut by 2 bases, the J end by 7 bases, with 15 bases between. The germline V gene has CDR1 GTSNPN and CDR2 SVGIG (reference sequence).

The rearrangement joins TRBV29-1 to TRBJ2-5, with D unclear. CDR1 and CDR2 from the germline V gene are SQVTM and ANQGSEA. The CDR3 covers 11 residues. The V end lost 5 bases, the J end lost 3 bases, and 7 bases lay between the germline ends. CDR3 nucleotide sequence: TGCAGCGTTCCCAGGAAAGAGACCCAGTACTTC. It encodes CSVPRKETQYF.

CDR3 sequence: CASSFDSTYGYTF. In DNA, the CDR3 is TGTGCCAGCAGCTTTGACAGCACTTATGGCTACACCTTC. The V gene is TRBV5-4, the J gene TRBJ1-2; possible D gene TRBD1, 5 bases. The CDR3 loop spans 13 amino acids. The V gene lost 2 bases and the J gene lost 5 bases, with 10 bases spanning the gap. Germline V CDR1 and CDR2: SGHNT, YYREEE (reference sequence).

CDR3 amino acids: CASSPGTSAANEQFF. As DNA, the CDR3 is TGTGCCAGCAGTCCCGGGACTAGCGCCGCCAATGAGCAGTTCTTC. The rearrangement uses TRBV2 and TRBJ2-1; 10 bases agree with TRBD2. Germline CDR1 SNHLY, CDR2 FYNNEI. V gave up 5 bases and J gave up 6 bases; unmatched junction bases: 7. The CDR3 has 15 residues. Filled out from reference TRBV2 and TRBJ2-1, the complete variable domain reads EPEVTQTPSHQVTQMGQEVILRCVPISNHLYFYWYRQILGQKVEFLVSFYNNEISEKSEIFDDQFSVERPDGSNFTLKIRSTKLEDSAMYFCASSPGTSAANEQFFGPGTRLTVL.